Listed below are T cell receptor beta chains from one sample, sequenced in a study of vaccination effects on CD4 cells after COVID-19. The data were produced by immunoSEQ multiplex PCR, yet TCRdb's version contains in-frame clones alone and is incomplete. The sample lists under 65,000 clones, around 80% occurring once. Their specific antigens are unknown. The sequences come from CD4+ T cells from PBMCs cultured with HIV peptides, collected before COVID-19 vaccination. Receptors were obtained from a human donor who had a prior SARS-CoV-2 infection. Each CDR3 is given with its conserved first and last residue. A D gene is named only where the DNA matches it firmly. The listing skips clone size in some rows; elsewhere it reads once, few, many or a size class.

NA	TRBV7-3	TRBJ2-2	NA	CASSLLTSTGELFF	TGTGCCAGCAGCTTATTGACCTCCACCGGGGAGCTGTTTTTT
TRBD2	TRBV6-2/TRBV6-3	TRBJ2-5	NA	CASSYFGLAGVSQYF	TGTGCCAGCAGTTACTTTGGGCTAGCGGGAGTGTCCCAGTACTTC
NA	TRBV27	TRBJ2-1	NA	CASSSWRSSYNEQFF	TGTGCCAGCAGTTCTTGGCGTAGCTCCTACAATGAGCAGTTCTTC
NA	TRBV29-1	TRBJ2-3	once	CSADDGGTDTQYF	TGCAGCGCCGATGACGGGGGCACAGATACGCAGTATTTT
NA	TRBV6-5	TRBJ2-3	NA	CASSYSSAGATDTQYF	TGTGCCAGCAGTTACTCAAGCGCGGGGGCCACAGATACGCAGTATTTT
NA	TRBV2	TRBJ1-1	NA	CASSGRESTEAFF	TGTGCCAGCAGTGGGAGGGAGAGCACTGAAGCTTTCTTT
TRBD1	TRBV9	TRBJ1-2	NA	CASSGRQGAHYGYTF	TGTGCCAGCAGCGGAAGACAGGGGGCTCACTATGGCTACACCTTC
NA	TRBV2	TRBJ1-4	once	CASRQISTNEKLFF	TGTGCCAGCAGACAGATCAGTACTAATGAAAAACTGTTTTTT
TRBD1	TRBV30	TRBJ2-2	NA	CARDRGTGELFF	TGTGCCAGAGACAGGGGCACCGGGGAGCTGTTTTTT
TRBD2	TRBV7-9	TRBJ2-2	NA	CASSLPGTSGGLAGELFF	TGTGCCAGCAGCTTACCCGGGACTAGCGGGGGTCTGGCCGGGGAGCTGTTTTTT
NA	TRBV28	TRBJ1-2	NA	CASSLDNYGYTF	TGTGCCAGCAGTTTAGATAACTATGGCTACACCTTC
NA	TRBV23-1	TRBJ2-3	NA	CASSQSPLSYTQYF	TGCGCCAGCAGTCAATCCCCCCTTAGTTATACGCAGTATTTT
NA	TRBV5-1	TRBJ2-3	NA	CASSSHKMYTDTQYF	TGCGCCAGCAGCTCTCATAAGATGTATACAGATACGCAGTATTTT
TRBD1	TRBV7-9	TRBJ2-2	NA	CASSSESGRDRDTGELFF	TGTGCCAGCAGCTCAGAGTCGGGACGGGACAGAGACACCGGGGAGCTGTTTTTT
NA	TRBV27	TRBJ1-3	NA	CASSLMGSSGNTIYF	TGTGCCAGCAGTTTAATGGGGAGCTCTGGAAACACCATATATTTT
TRBD1	TRBV15	TRBJ1-5	NA	CATSEDRALQPQHF	TGTGCCACCAGCGAAGACAGGGCCCTTCAGCCCCAGCATTTT
TRBD2	TRBV5-1	TRBJ2-2	NA	CASSGGEGSPGELFF	TGCGCCAGCAGCGGGGGGGAAGGAAGTCCCGGGGAGCTGTTTTTT
TRBD1	TRBV9	TRBJ1-1	NA	CASSPQSGTANTEAFF	TGTGCCAGCAGCCCCCAATCAGGGACAGCGAACACTGAAGCTTTCTTT
NA	TRBV10-3	TRBJ2-3	NA	CAITDPKTDTQYF	TGTGCCATCACTGATCCGAAAACAGATACGCAGTATTTT
TRBD2	TRBV27	TRBJ2-3	few	CASSLKGGRATPDTQYF	TGTGCCAGCAGTTTAAAGGGCGGGAGGGCCACCCCGGATACGCAGTATTTT
NA	TRBV9	TRBJ2-2	NA	CASSPWASSGELFF	TGTGCCAGCAGCCCCTGGGCCTCCTCCGGGGAGCTGTTTTTT
TRBD1	TRBV18	TRBJ1-2	NA	CASSPPTGTGGAGGYTF	TGTGCCAGCTCACCACCGACCGGGACAGGGGGCGCGGGAGGCTACACCTTC
NA	TRBV7-8	TRBJ1-1	NA	CASSRDWNTEAFF	TGTGCCAGCAGCCGGGACTGGAACACTGAAGCTTTCTTT
NA	TRBV6-5	TRBJ2-7	NA	CASTGDHYYEQYF	TGTGCCAGCACTGGGGACCACTACTACGAGCAGTACTTC
NA	TRBV5-6	TRBJ2-6	NA	CASSLRAKGGVLTF	TGTGCCAGCAGCTTGAGGGCAAAAGGGGGGGTCCTGACTTTC
NA	TRBV5-1	TRBJ1-1	NA	CASSPDRPGGTEAFF	TGCGCCAGCAGCCCGGACCGTCCGGGGGGGACTGAAGCTTTCTTT
TRBD1	TRBV2	TRBJ1-6	once	CASSEEGQNNSPLHF	TGTGCCAGCAGTGAAGAGGGACAGAATAATTCACCCCTCCACTTT
TRBD2	TRBV4-1	TRBJ2-7	NA	CASSPSGRTVVYEQYF	TGCGCCAGCAGCCCTAGCGGGAGAACCGTCGTGTACGAGCAGTACTTC
TRBD1	TRBV4-2	TRBJ2-1	NA	CASSQAGGQGNEQFF	TGTGCCAGCAGCCAAGCGGGGGGACAGGGGAATGAGCAGTTCTTC
NA	TRBV19	TRBJ2-3	NA	CASSPKGRQVQADTQYF	TGTGCCAGTAGTCCGAAGGGTCGGCAGGTTCAAGCAGATACGCAGTATTTT
NA	TRBV3-1/TRBV3-2	TRBJ2-1	NA	CASSPAPGINEQFF	TGTGCCAGCAGCCCCGCCCCAGGGATAAATGAGCAGTTCTTC
NA	TRBV5-1	TRBJ1-3	few	CASSLGGTSSGNTIYF	TGCGCCAGCAGCTTGGGGGGTACCAGCTCTGGAAACACCATATATTTT
NA	TRBV5-5	TRBJ1-2	NA	CASSLAGTGYTF	TGTGCCAGCAGCTTGGCCGGGACTGGCTACACCTTC
NA	TRBV5-1	TRBJ2-7	few	CASSLAGTPEQYF	TGCGCCAGCAGCTTGGCAGGGACCCCCGAGCAGTACTTC
NA	TRBV5-1	TRBJ2-3	NA	CASSLEQGVDTQYF	TGCGCCAGCAGCTTGGAACAGGGTGTTGATACGCAGTATTTT
TRBD2	TRBV15	TRBJ2-2	few	CATSGRRERTGELFF	TGTGCCACCAGCGGAAGGCGGGAGAGGACCGGGGAGCTGTTTTTT
NA	TRBV5-5	TRBJ1-2	NA	CASSRQETYGYTF	TGTGCCAGCAGCCGACAGGAGACCTATGGCTACACCTTC
NA	TRBV5-4	TRBJ2-5	few	CASSPSPPSWETQYF	TGTGCCAGCAGCCCCAGCCCACCCTCTTGGGAGACCCAGTACTTC
NA	TRBV28	TRBJ1-1	NA	CASSYPGGGHTEAFF	TGTGCCAGCAGCTACCCGGGGGGGGGACACACTGAAGCTTTCTTT
TRBD2	TRBV11-2	TRBJ2-3	NA	CASSISPGLAGADTQYF	TGTGCCAGCAGCATATCCCCGGGACTAGCGGGCGCAGATACGCAGTATTTT
NA	TRBV7-3	TRBJ2-3	NA	CASSAENTDTQYF	TGTGCCAGCAGCGCCGAGAACACAGATACGCAGTATTTT
NA	TRBV9	TRBJ2-5	once	CASSVGVVTSLGTQYF	TGTGCCAGCAGCGTAGGAGTAGTGACTAGTCTGGGGACCCAGTACTTC
NA	TRBV5-1	TRBJ2-2	few	CASSLGVSDTGELFF	TGCGCCAGCAGCTTAGGCGTTTCGGACACCGGGGAGCTGTTTTTT
NA	TRBV6-2/TRBV6-3	TRBJ2-6	NA	CASSYLSPLSGANVLTF	TGTGCCAGCAGTTACCTGTCCCCCCTCTCTGGGGCCAACGTCCTGACTTTC
TRBD1	TRBV5-6	TRBJ2-5	NA	CASSRTGQETQYF	TGTGCCAGCAGCCGGACAGGACAAGAGACCCAGTACTTC
NA	TRBV7-2	TRBJ2-1	NA	CASSSGLSEQFF	TGTGCCAGCAGCTCGGGACTCTCTGAGCAGTTCTTC
TRBD1	TRBV7-3	TRBJ2-2	NA	CASSSGQITGELFF	TGTGCCAGCAGCTCGGGACAGATCACCGGGGAGCTGTTTTTT
NA	TRBV2	TRBJ2-5	NA	CASSEPGRWGLGKNQRETQYF	TGTGCCAGCAGTGAACCCGGCAGATGGGGCCTAGGGAAAAATCAGCGGGAGACCCAGTACTTC
TRBD2	TRBV4-2	TRBJ2-3	NA	CASSQVASGPSTDTQYF	TGTGCCAGCAGCCAAGTGGCTAGCGGGCCTAGCACAGATACGCAGTATTTT
NA	TRBV19	TRBJ1-2	NA	CASSIRTARGYTF	TGTGCCAGTAGTATAAGGACAGCTCGGGGCTACACCTTC
NA	TRBV5-5	TRBJ1-6	NA	CASSLDGSYNSPLHF	TGTGCCAGCAGCTTGGACGGCTCCTATAATTCACCCCTCCACTTT
NA	TRBV4-3	TRBJ2-2	NA	CASSQDPEANTGELFF	TGCGCCAGCAGCCAAGATCCGGAGGCGAACACCGGGGAGCTGTTTTTT